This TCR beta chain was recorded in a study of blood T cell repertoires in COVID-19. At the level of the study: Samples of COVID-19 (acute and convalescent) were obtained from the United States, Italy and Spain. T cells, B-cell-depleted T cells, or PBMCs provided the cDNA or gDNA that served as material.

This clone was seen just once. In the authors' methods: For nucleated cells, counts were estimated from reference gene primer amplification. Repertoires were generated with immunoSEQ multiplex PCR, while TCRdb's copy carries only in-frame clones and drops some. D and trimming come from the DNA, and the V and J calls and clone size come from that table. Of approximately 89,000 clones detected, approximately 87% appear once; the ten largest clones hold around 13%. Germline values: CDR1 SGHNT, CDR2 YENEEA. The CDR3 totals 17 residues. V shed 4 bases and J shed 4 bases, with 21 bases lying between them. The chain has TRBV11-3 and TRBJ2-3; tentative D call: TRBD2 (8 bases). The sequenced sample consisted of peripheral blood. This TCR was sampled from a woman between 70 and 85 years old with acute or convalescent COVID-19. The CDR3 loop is CASSSYRGGRGADTQYF. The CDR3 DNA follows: TGTGCCAGCAGCTCCTATCGGGGGGGCAGGGGGGCAGATACGCAGTATTTT.